This T cell receptor beta chain was captured by sequencing in a study of T cells in Graves' hyperthyroidism and ophthalmopathy. Across the whole study: Peripheral blood draws took place at initial diagnosis, ahead of any treatment. Whole-study findings and limits: The model foresaw ophthalmopathy a median roughly 6.6 months prior to onset.

Using more than 8 ml of fresh peripheral blood, PBMCs were prepared. Between the trimmed V and J ends, which lost 2 bases and 7 bases, there was a span of 11 bases. CDR1 SEHNR and CDR2 FQNEAQ come from the germline V gene (reference sequence). The CDR3 is made up of 14 amino acids. Worth noting for this clonotype: Its antigen is as yet unknown.

The TCR beta CDR3 regions underwent amplification using RNA transcripts as the source. With the HTBI primer set, the TCR CDR3 went through a first round of RT-PCR. TCRdb re-analysed the multiplex PCR reads in MiXCR, keeping a single row per CDR3 protein. The sample gives around 580,000 distinct CDR3 sequences, 16% of which show up once; 15% to 20% is in the top ten. The J gene is TRBJ1-4, the V gene TRBV7-9, with D hard to call. This receptor was obtained from a woman between 18 and 29 years old with Graves' hyperthyroidism. Material: blood. The CDR3 region has the DNA TGTGCCAGCAGCTTATTCAGTCCTAGTGAAAAACTGTTTTTT. Its protein is CASSLFSPSEKLFF.